Given below is one T cell receptor (beta chain) in context. CDR3 length equals 15 residues. Germline loops: CDR1 SNHLY, CDR2 FYNNEI. Trimming removed 4 bases from V and 9 bases from J, with 19 bases in between. This specimen comes from a study of blood T cell repertoires in COVID-19. Background on the study: COVID-19 samples from acute and convalescent phases originated in the United States, Italy and Spain. PBMCs, B-cell-depleted T cells, or T cells were the source of the cDNA or gDNA that made up the material.

Authors' analysis steps: The assay estimated nucleated cells by amplifying reference gene primers. Data came from immunoSEQ multiplex PCR; TCRdb stores just in-frame clones and leaves some out. The V and J calls and clone size come from that table; D and trimming were worked out from the DNA. In the table there are some 150,000 clones, more than 75% of which are singletons. The genes are TRBV2 and TRBJ2-1; D gene unclear. Sequencing input: peripheral blood. The receptor was derived from a man in his forties with acute or convalescent COVID-19. The CDR3 DNA sequence: TGTGCCAGCAGTGTTTTAGTACAGACGGTCGGTGAGCAGTTCTTC. It translates to CASSVLVQTVGEQFF. Supplemented by reference TRBV2 and TRBJ2-1, the full variable domain reads EPEVTQTPSHQVTQMGQEVILRCVPISNHLYFYWYRQILGQKVEFLVSFYNNEISEKSEIFDDQFSVERPDGSNFTLKIRSTKLEDSAMYFCASSVLVQTVGEQFFGPGTRLTVL.